Given below is one T cell receptor (beta chain) in context. Its matching antigen is unknown. These data come from a study of cytomegalovirus exposure and HLA in healthy donors. Findings of the study overall: Researchers counted around 180 TCR beta chains as cytomegalovirus-associated.

Sequenced by immunoSEQ multiplex PCR; TCRdb stores in-frame clones only, minus some. The repertoire includes approximately 97,000 clones, roughly 92% of them detected once, and approximately 1.1% sits in the top ten. The sequenced material came from PBMCs. This clonotype was sampled from a woman in her twenties or thirties in good health and CMV-seropositive.

The CDR3 is CASSNLAGAREQYF. In nucleotides, the CDR3 is TGTGCCAGTAGTAACCTAGCGGGAGCTCGAGAGCAGTACTTC. The gene calls are TRBV19 and TRBJ2-7, with TRBD2 matching over 10 bases. Germline CDR1 and CDR2: LNHDA and SQIVND (reference sequence). CDR3 length equals 14 residues. The V segment lost 4 bases and the J segment 7 bases; nucleotides outside the gene matches: 7.